This T cell receptor beta chain was observed in a study of blood T cell repertoires in COVID-19. Across the study: Some COVID-19 samples were acute and others convalescent; all came from the United States, Italy and Spain.

Germline loops: CDR1 SNHLY, CDR2 FYNNEI. The CDR3 is made up of 15 amino acids. Deletions cut 4 bases from V and 8 bases from J, with 20 bases between. Profiled with immunoSEQ multiplex PCR; TCRdb holds only in-frame clones, not every one. There are 150,000 or so clones in the sample; approximately 85% occur only once, and approximately 10% lies in the top ten. This TCR was recovered from a man aged 55-75 years with active or convalescent COVID-19. The gene calls are TRBV2 and TRBJ1-1, with D tentatively TRBD1 (5 bases). Input material: peripheral blood. The DNA of the CDR3 is TGTGCCAGCAGTGCTCGGACGGAGGGGTTTTCGGAAGCTTTCTTT. It yields the protein CASSARTEGFSEAFF.